This T cell receptor (beta chain) was retrieved from a study of blood T cell repertoires in COVID-19. The V end was cut by 4 bases, the J end by 2 bases, with 16 bases between. Germline V gene data show CDR1 as SGHRS and CDR2 as YFSETQ. The CDR3 length is 16 residues. Authors' analysis steps: Estimation of nucleated cell counts relied on the amplification of reference gene primers. Clones were sequenced by immunoSEQ multiplex PCR, and TCRdb holds only the in-frame ones, with some missing. The V and J calls and clone size come from that table; D and trimming were worked out from the DNA. This sample has about 370,000 clones, with around 87% found just once.

This TCR came from a woman in her thirties with COVID-19, enrolled during active disease. The specimen sequenced was peripheral blood. V is TRBV5-1 and J is TRBJ1-3, with unresolved D. In DNA form, the CDR3 reads TGCGCCAGCAGCAGAAGGTTGACGGGGACTGGAAACACCATATATTTT. Protein: CASSRRLTGTGNTIYF.